This T cell receptor (beta chain) is drawn from a study of T cells in Graves' hyperthyroidism and ophthalmopathy. In patients aged 18 to 65, hyperthyroidism was newly diagnosed, with duration under 2 months. Reasons for excluding patients were uncontrolled infection, other autoimmune disease, pregnancy or lactation. Notes on this clonotype: As yet, its antigen is unknown.

Study findings and constraints: Blood also contained most expanded thyroid clonotypes above 0.001.

What was amplified from RNA transcripts were TCR beta CDR3 regions. First-round RT-PCR of the TCR CDR3 relied on the HTBI primer set. TCRdb re-derived calls from the multiplex PCR reads in MiXCR, one entry per CDR3 protein. The sample consists of a few hundred thousand distinct CDR3 sequences, 15% to 20% of them appearing once. Germline V lookup: CDR1 MNHEY, CDR2 SMNVEV (reference sequence). V lost 5 bases to trimming and J lost 0 bases, with 14 bases between them. CDR3 size: 16 residues. This chain links TRBV27 with TRBJ1-5, with a weak D call TRBD1 (6 bases). The TCR sequence derives from a woman between 18 and 29 years old with Graves' hyperthyroidism. Sequencing used blood. The CDR3 region has the DNA TGTGCCAGCAGTATGCGGTCAGGGGTTAGCAATCAGCCCCAGCATTTT. Amino acid sequence: CASSMRSGVSNQPQHF.